This T cell receptor (beta chain) derives from a study of graft-versus-host responses after intestinal transplantation. The overall study: Recipients across the board were started on anti-thymocyte globulin induction, then kept on tacrolimus and steroids for about 3 years.

The V end was cut by 1 base, the J end by 4 bases, with 9 bases between. The CDR3 is made up of 13 amino acids. In germline, CDR1 is SQVTM, CDR2 ANQGSEA. Overall study findings and caveats: Researchers found GvH clones in recipient marrow, and some showed up first in ileum or blood.

The protocol was immunoSEQ multiplex PCR, while the TCRdb copy is restricted to in-frame clones and leaves out a portion. The repertoire has more than 95,000 clones, about 88% of them found once; the top ten carry over 0.8%. Comments on this clone: Its specificity is unknown.

Sequenced here: unstimulated CD4+ T cells sorted from spleen or lymph node cells, sampled before intestinal transplant. The chain uses TRBV29-1 and TRBJ2-3; possible D gene TRBD2, 7 bases. This TCR was recovered from a human donor who received an intestinal transplant. The CDR3 nucleotides read TGCAGCGTTGAAGCGGGGGGCTCAGATACGCAGTATTTT. It codes for CSVEAGGSDTQYF.